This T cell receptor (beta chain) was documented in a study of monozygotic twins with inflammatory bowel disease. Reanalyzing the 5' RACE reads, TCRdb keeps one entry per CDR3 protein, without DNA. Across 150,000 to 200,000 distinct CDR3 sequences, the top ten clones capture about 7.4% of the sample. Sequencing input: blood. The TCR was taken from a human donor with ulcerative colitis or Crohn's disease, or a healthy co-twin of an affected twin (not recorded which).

CDR3 amino acids: CASSYSGPGEAFF. This sequence joins TRBV6-5 and TRBJ1-1; TCRdb gives TRBD1 as the D gene, but with no DNA this cannot be confirmed. Germline CDR1 is MNHEY and CDR2 is SVGAGI. The length of the CDR3 is 13 residues.